These 12 T cell receptor beta chains came from one sample sequenced in a study of blood T cell repertoires in COVID-19. Repertoires were generated with immunoSEQ multiplex PCR, while TCRdb's copy carries only in-frame clones and drops some. Among about 62,000 clones listed, 80% to 90% were seen once. The source material was peripheral blood. Every receptor here comes from a woman at least 80 years old with acute or convalescent COVID-19.

The chain employs TRBV21-1 and TRBJ2-2; TRBD2 is taken as the D call from the table, unchecked against the DNA. TRBV21-1 represents a pseudogene. This CDR3 contains 14 residues. The CDR3 coding sequence is TGTGCCAGCAGCAAAGTGTCGGTCGGCGGGGAGCTGTTTTTT. It is translated as CASSKVSVGGELFF.

The sample holds a few counts of this clone. The chain recombines TRBV28 with TRBJ1-6; TRBD1 matches 9 bases. The CDR3 is made up of 13 amino acids. With V trimmed by 5 bases and J by 15 bases, 8 bases remained unmatched. CDR1 and CDR2 from the germline V gene are MDHEN and SYDVKM. The CDR3 sequence is CASSPRTGENLHF. CDR3 nucleotide sequence: TGTGCCAGCAGTCCCAGGACAGGGGAGAACCTCCACTTT.

The genes are TRBV5-4 and TRBJ2-6; 7 bases align to TRBD1. Per germline, CDR1 SGHNT and CDR2 YYREEE (reference sequence). Trimming took 9 bases from V and 3 from J; bases not matched to a gene: 15. There are 17 residues in the CDR3. The CDR3 protein is CATGRVLQGSGANVLTF. The CDR3 nucleotides are TGTGCCACCGGAAGAGTGTTACAGGGGAGTGGGGCCAACGTCCTGACTTTC.

The CDR3 reads CASGLGGEETQYF. CDR3 DNA: TGTGCTAGTGGTTTAGGGGGGGAAGAGACCCAGTACTTC. The rearrangement uses TRBV12-5 and TRBJ2-5; D perhaps matches TRBD2 (7 bases). The CDR3 is made up of 13 amino acids. Trimming took off 3 bases at V and 3 bases at J, with 8 bases between the two ends. Germline CDR1 is LGHNT and CDR2 is FRNRAP. Combining the CDR3 with reference TRBV12-5 and TRBJ2-5 gives the whole variable domain DARVTQTPRHKVTEMGQEVTMRCQPILGHNTVFWYRQTMMQGLELLAYFRNRAPLDDSGMPKDRFSAEMPDATLATLKIQPSEPRDSAVYFCASGLGGEETQYFGPGTRLLVL.

This chain links TRBV2 with TRBJ2-7; 11 bases are a match to TRBD1. Germline V gene lookup returns CDR1 SNHLY and CDR2 FYNNEI. Unmatched junction bases numbered 10, after V lost 0 bases and J lost 9 bases. The CDR3 loop spans 16 amino acids. CDR3 in amino acids: CASSEAPGQGVSAQYF. In DNA, the CDR3 is TGTGCCAGCAGTGAAGCTCCGGGACAGGGGGTCTCGGCGCAGTACTTC.

V usage is TRBV15 and J usage is TRBJ1-3, with D perhaps TRBD1 (6 bases). Germline lookup yields CDR1 LNHNV and CDR2 YYDKDF (reference sequence). The CDR3 is 16 residues long. V shed 0 bases and J shed 2 bases, with 11 bases lying between them. The CDR3, as DNA: TGTGCCACCAGCAGAGACCCGGGGGGGCCTGGAAACACCATATATTTT. Its protein product is CATSRDPGGPGNTIYF. Complete variable domain (other parts from reference TRBV15 and TRBJ1-3): DAMVIQNPRYQVTQFGKPVTLSCSQTLNHNVMYWYQQKSSQAPKLLFHYYDKDFNNEADTPDNFQSRRPNTSFCFLDIRSPGLGDTAMYLCATSRDPGGPGNTIYFGEGSWLTVV.

This chain joins TRBV10-3 and TRBJ1-4, with D possibly matching TRBD1 (5 bases). Trimming shortened V by 6 bases and J by 9 bases, and 23 bases separated the two germline ends. The CDR3 runs to 16 residues. Germline lookup yields CDR1 ENHRY and CDR2 SYGVKD. CDR3: CAISPSNGGEDKKLFF. As DNA, the CDR3 is TGTGCCATCAGCCCCTCGAACGGAGGGGAGGATAAAAAACTGTTTTTT.

The rearrangement links TRBV28 to TRBJ1-1; 9 nucleotides match TRBD1. The V gene's germline CDR1 is MDHEN and CDR2 SYDVKM. The CDR3 is made up of 14 amino acids. V trimming: 6 bases; J trimming: 7 bases; junction bases outside the gene matches: 9. The CDR3 reads CASRTGQGTNEAFF. CDR3 DNA sequence: TGTGCCAGCAGGACGGGACAGGGAACGAATGAAGCTTTCTTT.

This clone was recorded a few times. The chain couples TRBV10-3 to TRBJ1-1, with 7 bases identical to TRBD1. Unmatched junction bases numbered 4, after V lost 0 bases and J lost 3 bases. Germline CDR1 is ENHRY and CDR2 is SYGVKD. The CDR3 is 15 amino acids. CDR3 nucleotide sequence: TGTGCCATCAGTGAGTCGCACAGGGGTGACACTGAAGCTTTCTTT. Protein product: CAISESHRGDTEAFF.

The rearrangement links TRBV10-2 to TRBJ2-1, with TRBD2 matching over 9 bases. Germline V gives CDR1 WSHSY, CDR2 SAAADI. V lost 7 bases to trimming and J lost 4 bases; unmatched junction nucleotides: 5. The CDR3 totals 14 residues. CDR3 protein: CASNLAGQYNEQFF. The CDR3 nucleotides are TGCGCCAGCAACCTAGCGGGACAATACAATGAGCAGTTCTTC.

This clone was detected once. The gene calls are TRBV13 and TRBJ2-7; D is ambiguous. Germline V CDR1 and CDR2: PRHDT, FYEKMQ (reference sequence). The CDR3 runs 16 residues. Trimming took 5 bases from V and 5 from J, leaving 22 bases between them. In nucleotides, the CDR3 is TGTGCCAGCAGCGCCTCACGTTCCGGAGTCTCGCACGAGCAGTACTTC. It codes for CASSASRSGVSHEQYF.

The CDR3 protein is CASSRTGELGDEQFF. In DNA form, the CDR3 reads TGCGCCAGCAGCCGGACAGGCGAATTGGGGGATGAGCAGTTCTTC. The J gene is TRBJ2-1, the V gene TRBV5-1; TRBD1 agrees at 7 bases. After removal of 4 bases from V and 8 bases from J, the junction contained 12 bases not matched to a gene. The CDR3 is 15 residues long. In germline, CDR1 is SGHRS, CDR2 YFSETQ.